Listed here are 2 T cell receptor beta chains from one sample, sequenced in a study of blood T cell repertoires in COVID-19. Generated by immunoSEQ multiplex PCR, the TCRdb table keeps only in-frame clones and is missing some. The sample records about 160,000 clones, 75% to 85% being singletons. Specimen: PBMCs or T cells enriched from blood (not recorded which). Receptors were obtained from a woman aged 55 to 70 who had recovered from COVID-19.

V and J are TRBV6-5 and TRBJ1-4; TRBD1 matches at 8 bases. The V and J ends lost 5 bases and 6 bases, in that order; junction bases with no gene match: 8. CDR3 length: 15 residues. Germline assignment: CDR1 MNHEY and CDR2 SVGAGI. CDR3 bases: TGTGCCAGCAGTCTCTCCGGGACAGGAGATGAAAAACTGTTTTTT. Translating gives CASSLSGTGDEKLFF.

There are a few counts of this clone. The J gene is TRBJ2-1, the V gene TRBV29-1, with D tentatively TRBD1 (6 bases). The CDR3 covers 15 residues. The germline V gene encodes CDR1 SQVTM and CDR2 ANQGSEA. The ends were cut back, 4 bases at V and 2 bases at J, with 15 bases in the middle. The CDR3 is CSVVRDTPPYNEQFF. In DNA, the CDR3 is TGCAGCGTTGTTCGGGACACACCCCCCTACAATGAGCAGTTCTTC.